This TCR beta chain is from a study of cytomegalovirus exposure and HLA in healthy donors. Researchers ran the PCR with 60 Vbeta and 13 Jbeta primers. Profiling relied on immunoSEQ multiplex PCR, and the TCRdb table lists in-frame clones only, not all of them. Here the sample spans 150,000 to 200,000 clones, about 80% being singletons. Broader study findings: Earlier analysis yielded a pattern in which most TCR beta V segments were productive about 87% or about 30% of the time. A few V segments could not be told apart, such as TRBV6-2 and TRBV6-3, and were left out.

CDR3 length: 15 amino acids. V trimming: 1 base; J trimming: 6 bases; junction bases outside the gene matches: 4. Germline-derived CDR1 and CDR2 are MDHEN and SYDVKM. With respect to this clone: Its antigen is as yet unknown.

V gene TRBV28 combines with J gene TRBJ1-5, with 9 bases matching TRBD1. Input material: PBMCs. This TCR derives from a woman in her thirties in good health and CMV-seropositive. The CDR3 reads CASSLSVTGGQPQHF. CDR3 nucleotides: TGTGCCAGCAGTTTATCCGTGACAGGGGGTCAGCCCCAGCATTTT.